Listed here are 24 T cell receptor beta chains from one sample, sequenced in a study of shared clonotypes between healthy human individuals. This table comes from immunoSEQ multiplex PCR, and its TCRdb copy is limited to in-frame clones, with some not included. The profile shows around 700,000 clones, 60% to 75% of them singletons. Material: memory CD4+ T cells sorted from blood. Subset specified: CD45RA-negative fraction. These receptor sequences come from a woman younger than 45 in good health.

This chain joins TRBV27 and TRBJ2-1; TRBD2 matches at 8 bases. J was trimmed by 5 bases and V by 3 bases; bases with no gene match: 15. CDR3 size: 18 residues. Germline CDR1 is MNHEY and CDR2 is SMNVEV (reference sequence). CDR3 amino acids: CASSLTASLVGLDNEQFF. CDR3 coding DNA: TGTGCCAGCAGTTTGACGGCCAGCTTAGTGGGACTAGACAATGAGCAGTTCTTC.

This rearrangement joins TRBV19 to TRBJ1-5; no clear D gene. Germline CDR1 LNHDA, CDR2 SQIVND (reference sequence). The CDR3 runs to 17 residues. Trimming pared 3 bases from V and 2 bases from J, leaving 17 bases between. CDR3: CASSMPQGFGGNQPQHF. The CDR3 region has the DNA TGTGCCAGTAGTATGCCCCAAGGATTTGGAGGCAATCAGCCCCAGCATTTT.

This clone showed up just a few times. The J gene is TRBJ1-1, the V gene TRBV28; maybe TRBD1 (5 bases). The CDR3 covers 16 residues. Between the trimmed V and J ends, which lost 5 bases and 1 base, there was a span of 17 bases. CDR1 is MDHEN and CDR2 is SYDVKM in the germline V gene. The CDR3 protein is CASSRPGTGTNTEAFF. The DNA of the CDR3 is TGTGCCAGCAGTCGTCCCGGGACGGGAACGAACACTGAAGCTTTCTTT.

The chain couples TRBV28 to TRBJ1-1, with D maybe TRBD1 (5 bases). This CDR3 comprises 15 residues. The germline gives CDR1 MDHEN, CDR2 SYDVKM. Trimming left V 2 bases short and J 4 bases short, with 14 bases between. The CDR3 loop is CASSLDQGLGTEAFF. In nucleotides, the CDR3 is TGTGCCAGCAGTTTAGATCAGGGTCTGGGCACTGAAGCTTTCTTT.

This clone showed up just a few times. V gene TRBV6-5 combines with J gene TRBJ2-1, with unresolved D. Germline CDR1 is MNHEY and CDR2 is SVGAGI. Deletions cut 5 bases from V and 0 bases from J, with 11 bases between. This CDR3 contains 15 residues. CDR3 protein: CASSQSANSYNEQFF. The DNA for the CDR3 is TGTGCCAGCAGTCAGAGCGCGAACTCCTACAATGAGCAGTTCTTC.

The rearrangement links TRBV7-9 to TRBJ2-1, with D uncertain. The V gene lost 5 bases and the J gene lost 0 bases, with 8 bases spanning the gap. There are 14 residues in the CDR3. The germline V gene encodes CDR1 SEHNR and CDR2 FQNEAQ (reference sequence). The CDR3 region is CASSDHSSYNEQFF. The CDR3 DNA is TGTGCCAGCAGCGACCACTCCTCCTACAATGAGCAGTTCTTC.

The V and J genes are TRBV28 and TRBJ2-5; D is unclear. Trimming pared 7 bases from V and 3 bases from J, leaving 15 bases between. CDR1 is MDHEN and CDR2 is SYDVKM in the germline V gene. The CDR3 totals 14 residues. CDR3 loop: CASKTVGPKETQYF. In DNA, the CDR3 is TGTGCCAGCAAAACGGTGGGCCCTAAAGAGACCCAGTACTTC.

This clone was observed a handful of times. The chain combines TRBV19 with TRBJ2-6; D is unclear. Per germline, CDR1 LNHDA and CDR2 SQIVND (reference sequence). Trimming cost V 3 bases and J 0 bases, with 3 bases left between them. The CDR3 runs to 14 residues. CDR3 nucleotide sequence: TGTGCCAGTAGTATCGGCTCTGGGGCCAACGTCCTGACTTTC. Protein product: CASSIGSGANVLTF. Looking up the rest from reference TRBV19 and TRBJ2-6 gives the full variable domain: DGGITQSPKYLFRKEGQNVTLSCEQNLNHDAMYWYRQDPGQGLRLIYYSQIVNDFQKGDIAEGYSVSREKKESFPLTVTSAQKNPTAFYLCASSIGSGANVLTFGAGSRLTVL.

On this clone itself: Other nucleotide sequences from this sample produce the same CDR3. The chain recombines TRBV5-1 with TRBJ2-1; TRBD2 matches 7 bases. Looked up from germline, CDR1 is SGHRS and CDR2 is YFSETQ. V lost 2 bases, J lost 0 bases, and 2 bases stayed unmatched. CDR3 length: 15 amino acids. CDR3 sequence (DNA): TGCGCCAGCAGCTTAGCTAGCGGCTCCTACAATGAGCAGTTCTTC. Its protein product is CASSLASGSYNEQFF.

The CDR3 region has the DNA TGTGCCACCTACGCTTACTCTGGAAACACCATATATTTT. Amino acid sequence: CATYAYSGNTIYF. This sequence joins TRBV7-9 and TRBJ1-3; D remains ambiguous. The CDR3 has 13 residues. CDR1 SEHNR and CDR2 FQNEAQ come from the germline V gene (reference sequence). The V end lost 10 bases, the J end lost 0 bases, and 10 bases lay between the germline ends.

This clone was counted a few times. This chain joins TRBV2 and TRBJ1-2; possible D gene TRBD1, 6 bases. Trimming left V 7 bases short and J 8 bases short, with 14 bases between. In germline, CDR1 is SNHLY, CDR2 FYNNEI. The CDR3 extends over 12 amino acids. The CDR3 DNA is TGTGCCAGCAATCAGGGGCGAGGAGGCTACACCTTC. This translates into CASNQGRGGYTF. Supplemented by reference TRBV2 and TRBJ1-2, the full variable domain reads EPEVTQTPSHQVTQMGQEVILRCVPISNHLYFYWYRQILGQKVEFLVSFYNNEISEKSEIFDDQFSVERPDGSNFTLKIRSTKLEDSAMYFCASNQGRGGYTFGSGTRLTVV.

The V call is TRBV5-4, the J call TRBJ2-2; D is uncertain. CDR3 length: 15 amino acids. Trimming removed 1 base from V and 0 bases from J, with 7 bases in between. Germline V gene data show CDR1 as SGHNT and CDR2 as YYREEE (reference sequence). Here the CDR3 reads CASSLIYANTGELFF. The CDR3 bases are TGTGCCAGCAGCTTGATCTATGCGAACACCGGGGAGCTGTTTTTT.

Comment on this clone: At one end, the junction sequence differs from germline, possibly due to a read error. The genes are TRBV6-4 and TRBJ2-7, with 10 positions matching TRBD2. From germline, CDR1 is MRHNA and CDR2 SNTAGT. CDR3 length: 16 amino acids. DNA for the CDR3: TGTGCCAGCAGTTACTCGTCACTAGCGGGATCTTACGAGCAGTACTTC. Protein product: CASSYSSLAGSYEQYF.

This rearrangement joins TRBV2 to TRBJ2-5, with 8 bases identical to TRBD1. Germline V gives CDR1 SNHLY, CDR2 FYNNEI. The junction had 11 bases not matched to a gene; V was cut back by 6 bases and J by 2 bases. CDR3 length equals 16 residues. The CDR3 sequence: CASRNPVGTGQETQYF. CDR3 bases: TGTGCCAGCAGGAACCCTGTGGGGACAGGTCAAGAGACCCAGTACTTC.

This chain links TRBV5-5 with TRBJ2-7, with D uncertain. There are 13 residues in the CDR3. Trimming removed 2 bases from V and 4 bases from J, with 10 bases in between. The germline V gene has CDR1 SGHKS and CDR2 YYEKEE (reference sequence). For the CDR3, the DNA is TGTGCCAGCAGCTTCTCCCTTAAGTACGAGCAGTACTTC. Protein sequence: CASSFSLKYEQYF.

V is TRBV5-1 and J is TRBJ2-2; D is perhaps TRBD1 (6 bases). The germline V gene encodes CDR1 SGHRS and CDR2 YFSETQ. The CDR3 loop spans 14 amino acids. With 0 bases removed from V and 6 bases from J, the gap between germline ends came to 9 bases. CDR3 in amino acids: CASSLVPGAGELFF. Written as DNA, the CDR3 is TGCGCCAGCAGCTTGGTTCCAGGGGCCGGGGAGCTGTTTTTT.

The chain joins TRBV10-3 to TRBJ2-5; 7 bases map to TRBD2. The trim removed 4 bases at V and 2 bases at J, leaving 4 bases unmatched. Germline V gives CDR1 ENHRY, CDR2 SYGVKD. The CDR3 has 14 amino acids. In DNA, the CDR3 is TGTGCCATCAGTGTCTCGGGAGGACAAGAGACCCAGTACTTC. Amino acids: CAISVSGGQETQYF.

Concerning this clone itself: Other DNA sequences in this specimen translate into the identical CDR3. The V and J genes are TRBV28 and TRBJ1-2, with D possibly being TRBD1 (5 bases). The V gene's germline CDR1 is MDHEN and CDR2 SYDVKM. Trimming left V 4 bases short and J 5 bases short, with 8 bases between. The CDR3 consists of 12 residues. The CDR3 protein is CASSWGGYGYTF. The CDR3 coding sequence is TGTGCCAGCAGTTGGGGGGGGTATGGCTACACCTTC.

V usage is TRBV7-7 and J usage is TRBJ1-3; no clear D gene. This CDR3 has 14 amino acids. Germline V lookup: CDR1 SSHAT, CDR2 FNYEAQ (reference sequence). With 5 bases removed from V and 1 base from J, the gap between germline ends came to 9 bases. The CDR3 region has the DNA TGTGCCAGCAGCCCGGGGTTTTCTGGAAACACCATATATTTT. It specifies CASSPGFSGNTIYF.

This clone was counted only a few times. The chain carries TRBV5-1 and TRBJ2-7, with D unclear. CDR3 size: 14 residues. The germline V gene has CDR1 SGHRS and CDR2 YFSETQ. V was trimmed by 1 base and J by 1 base, leaving 9 bases between them. CDR3 loop: CASSLSASSYEQYF. DNA for the CDR3: TGCGCCAGCAGCTTGTCGGCCAGTTCCTACGAGCAGTACTTC.

The V gene is TRBV5-5, the J gene TRBJ2-3, with D tentatively TRBD2 (5 bases). The germline gives CDR1 SGHKS, CDR2 YYEKEE (reference sequence). Trimming removed 1 base from V and 4 bases from J, with 16 bases in between. The length of the CDR3 is 16 residues. The CDR3 loop is CASSLLGASPADTQYF. CDR3 sequence (DNA): TGTGCCAGCAGCTTGTTGGGTGCTAGCCCCGCAGATACGCAGTATTTT.

The CDR3 sequence is CASSPPASRRGGELFF. CDR3 DNA sequence: TGTGCCAGCAGTCCCCCGGCGAGCAGGAGGGGCGGGGAGCTGTTTTTT. V is TRBV27 and J is TRBJ2-2, with D tentatively TRBD2 (6 bases). Germline V lookup: CDR1 MNHEY, CDR2 SMNVEV (reference sequence). Trimming removed 5 bases at V and 7 bases at J, with 20 bases between. This CDR3 has 16 amino acids.

J is TRBJ1-1 and V is TRBV28; D is ambiguous. Germline-derived CDR1 and CDR2 are MDHEN and SYDVKM. V shed 7 bases and J shed 5 bases, with 14 bases lying between them. The CDR3 length is 13 residues. CDR3 sequence reads: CASTPPGRTEAFF. CDR3 coding DNA: TGTGCCAGCACCCCTCCGGGGAGGACTGAAGCTTTCTTT. Full variable domain (missing parts from reference TRBV28 and TRBJ1-1): DVKVTQSSRYLVKRTGEKVFLECVQDMDHENMFWYRQDPGLGLRLIYFSYDVKMKEKGDIPEGYSVSREKKERFSLILESASTNQTSMYLCASTPPGRTEAFFGQGTRLTVV.

This clone came up many times. The CDR3 loop reads CASTPGQGRYGYTF. The CDR3 bases are TGTGCCAGCACTCCGGGACAGGGGAGGTATGGCTACACCTTC. This chain joins TRBV2 and TRBJ1-2; 10 bases map to TRBD1. This CDR3 has 14 residues. V shed 7 bases and J 5 bases; nucleotides not matched to a gene: 7. Germline V gene lookup returns CDR1 SNHLY and CDR2 FYNNEI.